This TCR beta chain was obtained from a study of T cells in women clearing cervical HPV infection. Study information: HLA type stays a possible confounder, typing being limited.

A word on this clone: The CDR3 end falls 3 residues outside the read, so it is completed with the germline J gene.

Repertoires were generated with immunoSEQ multiplex PCR, while TCRdb's copy carries only in-frame clones and drops some. The listing contains 15,000 to 20,000 clones. Per the germline V gene, CDR1 is DFQATT and CDR2 is SNEGSKA (reference sequence). The CDR3 is made up of 14 amino acids. The chain couples TRBV20-1 to TRBJ1-4, with 7 nucleotides matching TRBD1. What was sequenced was blood buffy coat. This TCR was sampled from a woman aged 18-69 years with a cervical HPV16 infection that either progressed to CIN3+ or cleared (not recorded which). The CDR3 spells CSASQGTGANVLFF. The CDR3 bases that were read are TGCAGTGCTTCACAGGGGACTGGGGCCAACGTA.